One sample yielded the 17 T cell receptor beta chains listed below, sequenced in a study of cytomegalovirus exposure and HLA in healthy donors (dated by TCRdb to between 2016 and 2019). Receptors were amplified or captured by the immunoSEQ multiplex PCR assay. For the multiplex PCR, a mixture combining 60 forward primers for TCR Vbeta segments and 13 reverse primers for TCR Jbeta segments was used. Not all clones reach the TCRdb copy of this immuneACCESS table, which keeps in-frame sequences only. Checked studies attribute under half of the gap to unresolved V genes and leave the rest unexplained. The sample yields 150,000 to 200,000 clones; around 68% were counted once. Roughly 1.4% of the sample belongs to the ten largest clones. Sequenced sample: PBMCs. These receptors were obtained from a man aged 50 or older in good health and CMV-seronegative.

The genes are TRBV5-4 and TRBJ1-6; 7 positions match TRBD1. The CDR3 consists of 17 residues. V was clipped by 3 bases and J by 3 bases; unmatched bases: 9. From germline, CDR1 is SGHNT and CDR2 YYREEE (reference sequence). In DNA, the CDR3 is TGTGCCAGCAGCTCTCCTACAGGGGCCGACTATAATTCACCCCTCCACTTT. Residues: CASSSPTGADYNSPLHF.

The chain is built from TRBV5-1 and TRBJ1-1; the D gene is possibly TRBD1 (5 bases). Germline V gene lookup returns CDR1 SGHRS and CDR2 YFSETQ. The CDR3 has 13 amino acids. V dropped 3 bases and J dropped 0 bases, with 6 bases sitting between them. CDR3 sequence reads: CASSYRLNTEAFF. CDR3 DNA: TGCGCCAGCAGCTACAGGTTGAACACTGAAGCTTTCTTT.

Only a few counts were recorded for this clone. The chain combines TRBV28 with TRBJ2-2, with D possibly being TRBD1 (6 bases). CDR1 is MDHEN, CDR2 SYDVKM, per germline. Trimming cost V 11 bases and J 3 bases, with 10 bases left between them. The CDR3 length is 12 residues. The CDR3 here is CAEGVDTGELFF. The CDR3 bases are TGTGCCGAGGGGGTGGACACCGGGGAGCTGTTTTTT.

The chain links TRBV4-3 to TRBJ1-5, with D perhaps matching TRBD1 (6 bases). Germline V gene data show CDR1 as LGHNA and CDR2 as YSLEER. Trimming cost V 0 bases and J 7 bases, with 16 bases left between them. The CDR3 covers 16 residues. The CDR3 spells CASSQELAGAGQPQHF. The CDR3 DNA follows: TGCGCCAGCAGCCAAGAATTGGCAGGGGCAGGCCAGCCCCAGCATTTT.

This clone has more than one count but fewer than ten. The chain has TRBV7-9 and TRBJ1-5, with TRBD1 identical over 10 bases. Germline CDR1 reads SEHNR; CDR2 reads FQNEAQ (reference sequence). Losses at the gene ends were 5 bases for V and 5 bases for J; bases not matched to a gene: 6. The CDR3 runs to 15 residues. The DNA for the CDR3 is TGTGCCAGCAGCCGGGTAGGGACAGGGGATCAGCCCCAGCATTTT. Protein sequence: CASSRVGTGDQPQHF. Together with reference TRBV7-9 and TRBJ1-5, the CDR3 gives the full variable domain: DTGVSQNPRHKITKRGQNVTFRCDPISEHNRLYWYRQTLGQGPEFLTYFQNEAQLEKSRLLSDRFSAERPKGSFSTLEIQRTEQGDSAMYLCASSRVGTGDQPQHFGDGTRLSIL.

The chain couples TRBV5-6 to TRBJ1-2, with D perhaps matching TRBD1 (6 bases). V lost 0 bases to trimming and J lost 9 bases, with 21 bases between them. CDR1 SGHDT and CDR2 YYEEEE come from the germline V gene. The CDR3 is 16 residues long. Written as DNA, the CDR3 is TGTGCCAGCAGCTTGGCCCATGGGAGACAGGACCTCCGCTACACCTTC. Translated: CASSLAHGRQDLRYTF.

This clone has just a few counts. This chain connects TRBV5-1 to TRBJ2-1; tentatively, D is TRBD2 (6 bases). The CDR3 runs 15 residues. Trimming removed 0 bases from V and 4 bases from J, with 11 bases in between. In germline, CDR1 is SGHRS, CDR2 YFSETQ. The CDR3 coding sequence is TGCGCCAGCAGCTTGGGGCACGGAGGGTACAATGAGCAGTTCTTC. As protein: CASSLGHGGYNEQFF.

The genes are TRBV19 and TRBJ2-7; 14 bases fit TRBD2. Germline lookup yields CDR1 LNHDA and CDR2 SQIVND (reference sequence). The CDR3 covers 15 residues. V dropped 5 bases and J dropped 6; count of bases not matched to a gene: 6. The CDR3 DNA reads as TGTGCCAGTAGTCCGGGACTAGCGGGGGCCTCCGAGCAGTACTTC. It specifies CASSPGLAGASEQYF.

V usage is TRBV13 and J usage is TRBJ1-2, with D unresolved. The V end lost 5 bases, the J end lost 8 bases, and 12 bases lay between the germline ends. From germline, CDR1 is PRHDT and CDR2 FYEKMQ (reference sequence). This CDR3 region has 12 residues. The CDR3 sequence is CASSRERVGYTF. The CDR3 nucleotides read TGTGCCAGCAGCCGGGAGAGGGTGGGCTACACCTTC.

This clone showed up just a few times. J is TRBJ2-3 and V is TRBV10-2; 10 bases fit TRBD2. Germline V CDR1 and CDR2: WSHSY, SAAADI. The CDR3 has 15 amino acids. The junction had 8 bases not matched to a gene; V was cut back by 6 bases and J by 5 bases. The CDR3 region is CASRGLSGGVDTQYF. CDR3 DNA sequence: TGCGCCAGCAGGGGTCTGAGCGGGGGGGTAGATACGCAGTATTTT.

The chain couples TRBV6-6 to TRBJ1-6, with TRBD1 matching over 11 bases. J was trimmed by 7 bases and V by 7 bases; bases with no gene match: 3. Germline CDR1 and CDR2: MNHNY and SVGAGI (reference sequence). The CDR3 loop spans 14 amino acids. The CDR3 nucleotides read TGTGCCAGCACTGGACAGGGGGCAAATTCACCCCTCCACTTT. Translated: CASTGQGANSPLHF.

The chain recombines TRBV5-1 with TRBJ1-5; the D gene is possibly TRBD1 (6 bases). V lost 2 bases to trimming and J lost 1 base, with 10 bases between them. There are 15 residues in the CDR3. Germline V gene lookup returns CDR1 SGHRS and CDR2 YFSETQ. In nucleotides, the CDR3 is TGCGCCAGCAGCTTATTGGGACACAGCAATCAGCCCCAGCATTTT. This translates into CASSLLGHSNQPQHF.

The gene calls are TRBV6-1 and TRBJ1-6; D perhaps matches TRBD1 (5 bases). V was pared by 4 bases and J by 0 bases, with 10 bases between. The germline V gene encodes CDR1 MNHNS and CDR2 SASEGT. CDR3 size: 16 residues. The CDR3 sequence: CASSVSGGSYNSPLHF. As DNA, the CDR3 is TGTGCCAGCAGTGTGTCCGGGGGCTCCTATAATTCACCCCTCCACTTT.

The chain uses TRBV6-1 and TRBJ1-1, with 7 bases that match TRBD1. After removal of 6 bases from V and 5 bases from J, the junction contained 12 bases not matched to a gene. The CDR3 covers 15 residues. The germline CDR1 and CDR2 sequences are MNHNS and SASEGT. CDR3 DNA: TGTGCCAGCAGCCCCGGGACAGACGTTCGTACTGAAGCTTTCTTT. It codes for CASSPGTDVRTEAFF.

This clone has more than one count but fewer than ten. This rearrangement joins TRBV19 to TRBJ2-6; 7 nucleotides align to TRBD1. Losses at the gene ends were 6 bases for V and 0 bases for J; bases not matched to a gene: 8. CDR1 is LNHDA, CDR2 SQIVND, per germline (reference sequence). This CDR3 has 17 amino acids. CDR3 in amino acids: CASSDRVGSSGANVLTF. The CDR3 DNA reads TGTGCCAGTAGCGACAGGGTGGGGAGCTCTGGGGCCAACGTCCTGACTTTC.

The chain employs TRBV4-1 and TRBJ1-4, with a weak D call TRBD1 (5 bases). V was pared by 1 base and J by 8 bases, with 17 bases between. The CDR3 covers 16 residues. Germline loops: CDR1 MGHRA, CDR2 YSYEKL. The CDR3, as DNA: TGCGCCAGCAGCCAAGTGGGACCGGGGGAGAGGGAAAAACTGTTTTTT. Protein sequence: CASSQVGPGEREKLFF.

The chain employs TRBV7-9 and TRBJ1-1; D is undetermined. CDR1 and CDR2 from the germline V gene are SEHNR and FQNEAQ (reference sequence). The CDR3 covers 14 residues. V lost 5 bases to trimming and J lost 4 bases, with 14 bases between them. The chain's CDR3 is CASSADSVGTEAFF. The CDR3 DNA sequence: TGTGCCAGCAGCGCGGATTCGGTTGGCACTGAAGCTTTCTTT. Full variable domain (rest looked up from reference TRBV7-9 and TRBJ1-1): DTGVSQNPRHKITKRGQNVTFRCDPISEHNRLYWYRQTLGQGPEFLTYFQNEAQLEKSRLLSDRFSAERPKGSFSTLEIQRTEQGDSAMYLCASSADSVGTEAFFGQGTRLTVV.